Listed below are T cell receptor beta chains from one sample, sequenced in a study of patients and donors after allogeneic stem cell transplantation. TCRdb re-analysed the RT-PCR reads in MiXCR, keeping a single row per CDR3 protein. Seen here are over 150,000 distinct CDR3 sequences, 30% observed once, and the top ten hold 3.2%. The sequenced material came from blood, either unsorted or a sorted T cell fraction (not recorded which). Receptors were obtained from a human donor who was either an allogeneic HSCT recipient or a stem cell or donor lymphocyte infusion donor (not recorded which). It is not recorded whose cells these are; they may come from a transplant donor. Both conserved end residues are part of each CDR3. D genes are given only for firm matches. The size of a clone is reported for some rows only, either as once, few or many, or as a class for expanded clones.

j_call,v_call,d_call,clone_size,cdr3_aa,cdr3_nt
TRBJ2-1,TRBV12-3/TRBV12-4,TRBD2,few,CASSLRSGTGGSSSYNEQFF,TGTGCCAGCAGTTTGAGGAGTGGAACGGGAGGGTCGAGCTCCTACAATGAGCAGTTCTTC
TRBJ2-6,TRBV5-8,-,-,CASSLGVSGANVLTF,TGTGCCAGCAGCTTGGGGGTGTCTGGGGCCAACGTCCTGACTTTC
TRBJ1-1,TRBV4-1,-,many,CASSRSPMGGMNTEAFF,TGCGCCAGCAGCCGCTCCCCGATGGGGGGGATGAACACTGAAGCTTTCTTT
TRBJ2-1,TRBV7-8,-,few,CASSMGLYNEQFF,TGTGCCAGCAGCATGGGACTGTACAATGAGCAGTTCTTC
TRBJ2-2,TRBV7-3,-,few,CASSATTGELFF,TGTGCCAGCAGCGCGACTACCGGGGAGCTGTTTTTT
TRBJ1-6,TRBV20-1,-,-,CSAQTSVNSPLHF,TGCAGTGCCCAGACCTCAGTTAATTCACCCCTCCACTTT
TRBJ2-7,TRBV29-1,-,-,CSVGEDRTINEQYF,TGCAGCGTTGGCGAGGACCGAACGATCAACGAGCAGTACTTC
TRBJ1-2,TRBV29-1,TRBD1,few,CSVEEETGSYTF,TGCAGCGTTGAAGAGGAGACAGGGTCCTACACCTTC
TRBJ1-3,TRBV29-1,-,many,CSVASQPGNTIYF,TGCAGCGTTGCCTCACAGCCAGGAAACACCATATATTTT
TRBJ1-2,TRBV6-4,-,few,CASSDLGDGYTF,TGTGCCAGCAGTGACCTAGGGGACGGCTACACCTTC
TRBJ1-2,TRBV10-3,-,-,CAISARDKAGYTF,TGTGCCATCAGTGCGAGGGATAAGGCTGGCTACACCTTC
TRBJ1-1,TRBV29-1,-,-,CSVLRRMNTEAFF,TGCAGCGTTTTACGCCGGATGAACACTGAAGCTTTCTTT
TRBJ1-2,TRBV29-1,TRBD1,many,CSVGGQGNYGYTF,TGCAGCGTTGGTGGACAGGGGAACTATGGCTACACCTTC
TRBJ2-5,TRBV12-3/TRBV12-4,TRBD2,few,CASSWASGIETQYF,TGTGCCAGCAGTTGGGCTAGCGGGATAGAGACCCAGTACTTC
TRBJ2-1,TRBV20-1,TRBD2,-,CSAISGSSYNEQFF,TGCAGTGCTATTAGCGGGAGCTCCTACAATGAGCAGTTCTTC
TRBJ1-1,TRBV5-1,TRBD1,-,CASSLRTGGRYTEAFF,TGCGCCAGCAGCCTCCGGACAGGGGGAAGATACACTGAAGCTTTCTTT
TRBJ2-7,TRBV7-9,TRBD1,-,CASSLDGTGVYEQYF,TGTGCCAGCAGCTTAGACGGGACAGGGGTGTATGAGCAGTACTTC
TRBJ1-2,TRBV19,-,-,CASNFSPDSYGYTF,TGTGCCAGTAATTTTAGTCCGGACAGCTATGGCTACACCTTC
TRBJ2-3,TRBV28,TRBD2,-,CAIGAGGSSDASTDTQYF,TGTGCCATCGGAGCGGGAGGGAGTTCAGACGCTAGCACAGATACGCAGTATTTT
TRBJ1-1,TRBV5-8,-,-,CASISPSYTEAFF,TGTGCCAGCATCTCCCCCTCCTACACTGAAGCTTTCTTT
TRBJ1-1,TRBV5-1,-,many,CASSWSSSMNTEAFF,TGCGCCAGCAGCTGGAGTTCTTCAATGAACACTGAAGCTTTCTTT
TRBJ2-1,TRBV5-5,TRBD2,-,CASKRLAGMDEQFF,TGTGCCAGCAAAAGACTAGCGGGGATGGATGAGCAGTTCTTC
TRBJ2-3,TRBV9,-,few,CASGKALDTQYF,TGTGCCTCCGGGAAGGCACTAGATACGCAGTATTTT
TRBJ2-3,TRBV3-1,TRBD2,many,CASSQRLAGVADTQYF,TGTGCCAGCAGCCAAAGACTAGCGGGAGTCGCAGATACGCAGTATTTT
TRBJ1-5,TRBV20-1,-,few,CSVLTPNQPQHF,TGCAGTGTTTTGACTCCAAATCAGCCCCAGCATTTT
TRBJ2-3,TRBV20-1,-,-,CSAREAADTQYF,TGCAGTGCTAGGGAAGCTGCAGATACGCAGTATTTT
TRBJ2-7,TRBV20-1,-,-,CSARDKGLAPYEQYF,TGCAGTGCTAGAGATAAAGGGCTAGCGCCCTACGAGCAGTACTTC
TRBJ1-5,TRBV12-3/TRBV12-4,TRBD1,many,CASSLGQGPRPQHF,TGTGCCAGCAGTCTCGGACAGGGGCCAAGGCCCCAGCATTTT
TRBJ2-7,TRBV20-1,TRBD1,few,CSAGHRDSRYEQYF,TGCAGTGCTGGCCATCGGGACAGTAGGTACGAGCAGTACTTC
TRBJ1-1,TRBV5-1,-,-,CASSLTKNTEAFF,TGCGCCAGCAGCCTCACAAAGAACACTGAAGCTTTCTTT
TRBJ1-4,TRBV5-1,-,many,CASRRQPTNEKLFF,TGCGCCAGCAGACGACAGCCAACTAATGAAAAACTGTTTTTT
TRBJ1-3,TRBV7-2,-,many,CASSLAAASTGNTIYF,TGTGCCAGCAGCTTAGCGGCAGCCAGCACTGGAAACACCATATATTTT
TRBJ2-1,TRBV29-1,TRBD2,-,CSVETPGLAGGSSYNEQFF,TGCAGCGTAGAGACTCCGGGACTAGCGGGAGGTAGCTCCTACAATGAGCAGTTCTTC
TRBJ1-1,TRBV5-1,-,few,CASWGGGTEAFF,TGCGCCAGCTGGGGGGGCGGCACTGAAGCTTTCTTT
TRBJ1-1,TRBV7-2,-,-,CASSLAGREAFF,TGTGCCAGCAGCTTAGCCGGGAGAGAAGCTTTCTTT
TRBJ1-2,TRBV4-2,-,-,CASSQERQLTNYGYTF,TGTGCCAGCAGCCAAGAAAGACAGCTTACGAACTATGGCTACACCTTC
TRBJ1-1,TRBV18,-,many,CASSPTSGMAEAFF,TGTGCCAGCTCACCGACAAGCGGTATGGCTGAAGCTTTCTTT
TRBJ1-4,TRBV7-9,TRBD1,-,CASSLSSQGAWEKLFF,TGTGCCAGCAGCTTATCGTCCCAGGGGGCATGGGAAAAACTGTTTTTT
TRBJ2-1,TRBV6-1,TRBD2,few,CASSEPLYGTSGSNEQFF,TGTGCCAGCAGTGAACCACTCTACGGGACTAGCGGGAGCAATGAGCAGTTCTTC
TRBJ1-6,TRBV5-1,-,-,CASSLGPSLSRSYNSPLHF,TGCGCCAGCAGCCTCGGGCCCTCGCTTAGCAGATCCTATAATTCACCCCTCCACTTT
TRBJ2-7,TRBV10-3,TRBD1,-,CATLLTGGPYEQYF,TGTGCCACCCTCCTGACAGGGGGTCCCTACGAGCAGTACTTC
TRBJ2-5,TRBV5-1,-,-,CASSFVAEETQYF,TGCGCCAGCAGCTTCGTGGCAGAAGAGACCCAGTACTTC
TRBJ2-2,TRBV6-2/TRBV6-3,-,-,CASSYLLRTGELFF,TGTGCCAGCAGTTACTTGCTACGCACCGGGGAGCTGTTTTTT
TRBJ1-1,TRBV12-3/TRBV12-4,-,-,CASSRWTEAFF,TGTGCCAGCAGCCGTTGGACTGAAGCTTTCTTT
TRBJ2-1,TRBV11-2,-,few,CASRPDKSLYNEQFF,TGTGCCAGCAGACCGGACAAGTCCCTTTACAATGAGCAGTTCTTC
TRBJ1-2,TRBV12-3/TRBV12-4,TRBD1,-,CASSWGFGQGIYGYTF,TGTGCCAGCAGCTGGGGGTTCGGACAGGGGATATATGGCTACACCTTC
TRBJ1-4,TRBV18,-,-,CASSRGFNEKLFF,TGTGCCAGCTCAAGAGGGTTTAATGAAAAACTGTTTTTT
TRBJ2-3,TRBV4-3,TRBD2,-,CASSQGLAGGTDTQYF,TGCGCCAGCAGCCAAGGACTAGCGGGAGGCACAGATACGCAGTATTTT
TRBJ2-7,TRBV6-2/TRBV6-3,-,-,CASRRGQNYEQYF,TGTGCCAGCAGAAGAGGACAAAACTACGAGCAGTACTTC
TRBJ2-3,TRBV29-1,TRBD2,-,CSVEPTSGDTQYF,TGCAGCGTTGAGCCGACTAGCGGAGATACGCAGTATTTT
TRBJ1-1,TRBV5-8,-,-,CASSFFGSNSNTEAFF,TGTGCCAGCAGCTTTTTTGGGTCGAACAGCAACACTGAAGCTTTCTTT
TRBJ2-3,TRBV20-1,-,-,CSAARGSTDTQYF,TGCAGTGCCGCCAGGGGAAGCACAGATACGCAGTATTTT
TRBJ2-3,TRBV12-3/TRBV12-4,-,-,CASSLGYSSTDTQYF,TGTGCCAGCAGTTTGGGCTACTCTAGCACAGATACGCAGTATTTT
TRBJ2-1,TRBV12-5,TRBD2,-,CASGFTTSGIGNEQFF,TGTGCTAGTGGTTTCACGACTAGCGGGATAGGGAATGAGCAGTTCTTC
TRBJ2-3,TRBV12-3/TRBV12-4,TRBD2,-,CASSHSPPLAGVTDTQYF,TGTGCCAGCAGTCATTCCCCGCCACTAGCGGGAGTTACAGATACGCAGTATTTT